The sequence of this T cell receptor beta chain was determined in a study of T cells after yellow fever vaccination. On the study more broadly: For low cell numbers, libraries were made with SMART-Seq v4 Ultra Low Input.

General study points: Abundant clonotypes from the bulk population could get into FACS-sorted repertoires as contaminants. Reappearing after the booster were most of the clones from primary vaccination (around 95% CD4, 75% to 90% CD8).

In TCRdb, the 5' RACE reads were re-called with MiXCR into one record per CDR3 protein. Of over 150,000 distinct CDR3 sequences listed, approximately 6.2% are singletons. CDR1 and CDR2 (germline): SGHAT, FQDESV (reference sequence). This CDR3 is 18 amino acids long. V was clipped by 5 bases and J by 1 base, with 21 bases between them. This clonotype was detected a few times. As yet, its antigen is unknown. The chain is built from TRBV11-1 and TRBJ1-3; a possible D gene is TRBD1 (5 bases). The origin of this receptor is a man between 18 and 35 years old who received the YFV17D yellow fever vaccine. This specimen was CD4+ T cells sorted from PBMCs, taken on the day of the first yellow fever vaccination. The CDR3 region is CASSPPRGVEPSGNTIYF. In nucleotides, the CDR3 is TGTGCCAGCAGCCCGCCACGGGGGGTTGAGCCTTCTGGAAACACCATATATTTT.